These 9 T cell receptor beta chains were sequenced from one sample in a study of blood T cell repertoires in COVID-19. Clones were sequenced by immunoSEQ multiplex PCR, and TCRdb holds only the in-frame ones, with some missing. This table has approximately 160,000 clones, about 86% appearing once. Specimen: peripheral blood. Every receptor here comes from a man aged 45 to 65 with active or convalescent COVID-19.

The rearrangement uses TRBV5-8 and TRBJ2-6, with 7 bases aligning to TRBD1. CDR3 length: 19 amino acids. The ends lost 7 bases at V and 1 base at J; junction bases unmatched: 17. CDR1 and CDR2 from the germline V gene are SGHTS and YDEGEE. The DNA for the CDR3 is TGTGCCAGCCAACATAGGGGGCTTAACCCTTTTTCTGGGGCCAACGTCCTGACTTTC. The encoded protein is CASQHRGLNPFSGANVLTF.

The chain combines TRBV10-3 with TRBJ1-3; D remains ambiguous. Germline V lookup: CDR1 ENHRY, CDR2 SYGVKD. The CDR3 is made up of 14 amino acids. V was trimmed by 3 bases and J by 4 bases, leaving 10 bases between them. The CDR3 DNA is TGTGCCATCAGTGAAATGGCTGCCGGAAACACCATATATTTT. Translated: CAISEMAAGNTIYF.

The rearrangement joins TRBV2 to TRBJ1-2; 9 bases align to TRBD1. The CDR3 length is 13 residues. Germline V gene lookup returns CDR1 SNHLY and CDR2 FYNNEI. V dropped 6 bases and J dropped 8; count of bases not matched to a gene: 7. This CDR3 is CASRQGQGRGYTF. CDR3 in DNA: TGTGCCAGCAGACAAGGACAGGGGAGAGGCTACACCTTC.

This rearrangement joins TRBV5-6 to TRBJ2-7, with 12 bases aligning to TRBD1. The CDR3 totals 15 residues. Trimming cost V 2 bases and J 4 bases; bases outside gene matches: 4. The germline gives CDR1 SGHDT, CDR2 YYEEEE. CDR3 nucleotides: TGTGCCAGCAGCTTCGGGACAGGGGGCATATACGAGCAGTACTTC. Encoded protein: CASSFGTGGIYEQYF.

This clone occurred a few times. The chain has TRBV4-2 and TRBJ2-3; 9 nucleotides match TRBD1. Germline CDR1 is LGHNA and CDR2 is YNFKEQ. CDR3 length: 15 residues. The V and J ends lost 3 bases and 4 bases, in that order; junction bases with no gene match: 5. The CDR3: CASSQGQGQADTQYF. The CDR3 DNA reads as TGTGCCAGCAGCCAGGGACAGGGTCAAGCAGATACGCAGTATTTT.

To note about this clone: Other DNA sequences in the sample encode the same CDR3. This chain uses TRBV28 with TRBJ1-6; a possible D gene is TRBD1 (6 bases). Germline V lookup: CDR1 MDHEN, CDR2 SYDVKM. Trimming took 5 bases from V and 9 from J, leaving 8 bases between them. The CDR3 contains 12 residues. CDR3 nucleotide sequence: TGTGCCAGCAGTCAAGGGGGTTCACCCCTCCACTTT. Its protein is CASSQGGSPLHF.

The chain recombines TRBV5-4 with TRBJ1-6; 10 bases are a match to TRBD1. Losses at the gene ends were 6 bases for V and 8 bases for J; bases not matched to a gene: 11. The length of the CDR3 is 16 residues. CDR1 SGHNT and CDR2 YYREEE come from the germline V gene (reference sequence). The CDR3 region is CASTSRAGTGDSPLHF. The CDR3 region has the DNA TGTGCCAGCACATCCCGGGCGGGGACAGGGGATTCACCCCTCCACTTT.

The V call is TRBV20-1, the J call TRBJ1-2; TRBD1 aligns across 10 bases. Germline CDR1 and CDR2: DFQATT and SNEGSKA (reference sequence). The J segment lost 8 bases and the V segment lost 7 bases, leaving 4 bases of the junction unmatched. There are 11 residues in the CDR3. CDR3 nucleotide sequence: TGCAGTGGACAGGGGGCGACCGGCTACACCTTC. Its protein product is CSGQGATGYTF.

The chain combines TRBV4-2 with TRBJ1-6; D gene unclear. Germline CDR1 is LGHNA and CDR2 is YNFKEQ. The length of the CDR3 is 16 residues. V lost 2 bases and J lost 2, with 10 bases in between. CDR3 coding DNA: TGTGCCAGCAGCCAACCCAGAGGTACCTATAATTCACCCCTCCACTTT. This encodes CASSQPRGTYNSPLHF.